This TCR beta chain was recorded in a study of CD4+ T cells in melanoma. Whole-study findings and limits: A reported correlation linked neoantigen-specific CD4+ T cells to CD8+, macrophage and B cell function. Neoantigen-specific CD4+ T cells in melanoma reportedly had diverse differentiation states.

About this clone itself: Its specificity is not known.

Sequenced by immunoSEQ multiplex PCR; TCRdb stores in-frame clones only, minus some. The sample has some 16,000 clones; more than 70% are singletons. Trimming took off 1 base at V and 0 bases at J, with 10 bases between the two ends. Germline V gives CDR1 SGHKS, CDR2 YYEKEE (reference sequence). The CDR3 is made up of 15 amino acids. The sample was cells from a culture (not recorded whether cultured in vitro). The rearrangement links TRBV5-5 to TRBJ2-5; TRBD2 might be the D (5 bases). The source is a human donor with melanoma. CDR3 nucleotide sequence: TGTGCCAGCAGCTTGAATCCGACTAACCAAGAGACCCAGTACTTC. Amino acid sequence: CASSLNPTNQETQYF.